The TCR beta chain described here comes from a study of OX40 agonist ivuxolimab in advanced cancers. Overall study context: Six ivuxolimab dose levels, 0.01 to 10 mg/kg, were given intravenously every 2 weeks. Averaging around 60 years in age, with a range of about 20 to 90, the cohort was 80% to 90% male. Dose-escalation patients suffered from hepatocellular carcinoma, melanoma, renal cell or head and neck cancer.

The CDR3 loop spans 13 amino acids. CDR1 is SGDLS and CDR2 is YYNGEE in the germline V gene. V gave up 0 bases and J gave up 4 bases, with 5 bases separating them. Sequencing used immunoSEQ multiplex PCR; TCRdb keeps in-frame clones, though not all of them. Of some 66,000 clones detected, almost 85% appear once; the ten largest clones hold 5% to 6%. This material consisted of CD4+ or CD8+ T cells sorted from blood, taken in a trial of the OX40 agonist ivuxolimab. This TCR derives from an adult with an advanced solid tumor such as melanoma, head and neck, liver or kidney cancer. V and J are TRBV9 and TRBJ1-5, with D hard to call. Here the CDR3 reads CASSVGLNQPQHF. CDR3 DNA: TGTGCCAGCAGCGTAGGCTTAAATCAGCCCCAGCATTTT.